These T cell receptor beta chains were read from a single sample in a study of PD-L1 blockade in urothelial cancer. Profiled with immunoSEQ multiplex PCR; TCRdb holds only in-frame clones, not every one. The repertoire has roughly 40,000 clones, more than 80% of them found once; the top ten carry 6% to 9.5%. This material consisted of PBMCs, taken around atezolizumab (anti-PD-L1) treatment. Every receptor here comes from a man aged 65 to 85 with urothelial cancer. The CDR3 runs from the conserved cysteine through the conserved F or W. The D gene is left open where the match is weak. Some rows mark clone size as missing; the rest say once, few, many or name a class of expanded clone.

CDR3 length: 15
D gene: TRBD1
J gene: TRBJ2-7
clone size: -
V gene: TRBV9
CDR3 DNA: TGTGCCAGCAGCCTCGGACAGGGGGCTACTTACGAGCAGTACTTC
CDR3 protein: CASSLGQGATYEQYF

CDR3 length: 16
D gene: TRBD2
J gene: TRBJ2-3
clone size: -
V gene: TRBV18
CDR3 DNA: TGTGCCAGCTCACCACTTAGCGGGTCCGGGACAGATACGCAGTATTTT
CDR3 protein: CASSPLSGSGTDTQYF

CDR3 length: 17
D gene: -
J gene: TRBJ1-5
clone size: -
V gene: TRBV19
CDR3 DNA: TGTGCCAGTAGTATAGGGAGCTCAACAAATAGCAATCAGCCCCAGCATTTT
CDR3 protein: CASSIGSSTNSNQPQHF

CDR3 length: 18
D gene: TRBD2
J gene: TRBJ2-2
clone size: -
V gene: TRBV9
CDR3 DNA: TGTGCCAGCAGCGGAGCCGGTCCGAGCGGGGAGCACACCGGGGAGCTGTTTTTT
CDR3 protein: CASSGAGPSGEHTGELFF

CDR3 length: 15
D gene: TRBD2
J gene: TRBJ2-7
clone size: -
V gene: TRBV10-2
CDR3 DNA: TGCGCCAGCAGTGAGAGGAGCGGGAGGCTGGGCGAGCAGTACTTC
CDR3 protein: CASSERSGRLGEQYF

CDR3 length: 13
D gene: TRBD1
J gene: TRBJ2-7
clone size: once
V gene: TRBV11-3
CDR3 DNA: TGTGCCAGCAGCCTTCGGACAGGCTACGAGCAGTACTTC
CDR3 protein: CASSLRTGYEQYF

CDR3 length: 13
D gene: -
J gene: TRBJ2-5
clone size: once
V gene: TRBV19
CDR3 DNA: TGTGCCAGTAGTATAGAGCAGCAAGAGACCCAGTACTTC
CDR3 protein: CASSIEQQETQYF

CDR3 length: 14
D gene: -
J gene: TRBJ1-1
clone size: -
V gene: TRBV6-5
CDR3 DNA: TGTGCCAGCAGTTACTCGGCAGGGTACACTGAAGCTTTCTTT
CDR3 protein: CASSYSAGYTEAFF

CDR3 length: 14
D gene: -
J gene: TRBJ2-1
clone size: -
V gene: TRBV28
CDR3 DNA: TGTGCCAGCAGTTTCCAGGGCATCTCCAATGAGCAGTTCTTC
CDR3 protein: CASSFQGISNEQFF

CDR3 length: 14
D gene: TRBD1
J gene: TRBJ2-7
clone size: -
V gene: TRBV6-1
CDR3 DNA: TGTGCCAGCAGTGGGCTGGGACAGGGACACGAGCAGTACTTC
CDR3 protein: CASSGLGQGHEQYF

CDR3 length: 14
D gene: TRBD1
J gene: TRBJ2-1
clone size: -
V gene: TRBV27
CDR3 DNA: TGTGCCAGCAGGCCAGGGGGTTCCTACAATGAGCAGTTCTTC
CDR3 protein: CASRPGGSYNEQFF

CDR3 length: 12
D gene: -
J gene: TRBJ1-1
clone size: -
V gene: TRBV6-6
CDR3 DNA: TGTGCCAGCAGCCATAGTAGTTCTGAAGCTTTCTTT
CDR3 protein: CASSHSSSEAFF

CDR3 length: 14
D gene: -
J gene: TRBJ1-4
clone size: -
V gene: TRBV30
CDR3 DNA: TGTGCCTGGAGTGGGGCAGGGCTGGGCGAAAAACTGTTTTTT
CDR3 protein: CAWSGAGLGEKLFF

CDR3 length: 17
D gene: TRBD2
J gene: TRBJ2-1
clone size: -
V gene: TRBV7-8
CDR3 DNA: TGTGCCAGCAGAGAGGGGACTAGCGGGAGGGTGTACAATGAGCAGTTCTTC
CDR3 protein: CASREGTSGRVYNEQFF

CDR3 length: 12
D gene: -
J gene: TRBJ1-5
clone size: -
V gene: TRBV6-1
CDR3 DNA: TGTGCCAGCAAGTCGGGAGGAGAGCCCCAGCATTTT
CDR3 protein: CASKSGGEPQHF

CDR3 length: 18
D gene: TRBD2
J gene: TRBJ2-1
clone size: -
V gene: TRBV30
CDR3 DNA: TGTGCCTGGAGTTCCGGGACTAGCGGGAGGGAAACCTACAATGAGCAGTTCTTC
CDR3 protein: CAWSSGTSGRETYNEQFF

CDR3 length: 13
D gene: TRBD2
J gene: TRBJ2-7
clone size: -
V gene: TRBV19
CDR3 DNA: TGTGCCAGTAGAGGCGGGAGTTCCTACGAGCAGTACTTC
CDR3 protein: CASRGGSSYEQYF

CDR3 length: 17
D gene: TRBD1
J gene: TRBJ2-1
clone size: -
V gene: TRBV6-1
CDR3 DNA: TGTGCCAGCAGTGTCCGAGGGGGGGACAGGGCCTACAATGAGCAGTTCTTC
CDR3 protein: CASSVRGGDRAYNEQFF

CDR3 length: 13
D gene: TRBD1
J gene: TRBJ2-3
clone size: -
V gene: TRBV29-1
CDR3 DNA: TGCAGCGTGAGACAGGGGGGGTCAGATACGCAGTATTTT
CDR3 protein: CSVRQGGSDTQYF

CDR3 length: 17
D gene: TRBD1
J gene: TRBJ2-7
clone size: -
V gene: TRBV5-1
CDR3 DNA: TGCGCCAGCAGCTTGGCCATTTCGACAGGGGGCTCCTACGAGCAGTACTTC
CDR3 protein: CASSLAISTGGSYEQYF

CDR3 length: 12
D gene: -
J gene: TRBJ1-1
clone size: few
V gene: TRBV27
CDR3 DNA: TGTGCCAGCAGCCGATTGGGGGGTGAAGCTTTCTTT
CDR3 protein: CASSRLGGEAFF

CDR3 length: 14
D gene: TRBD1
J gene: TRBJ2-1
clone size: -
V gene: TRBV29-1
CDR3 DNA: TGCAGCGTGGGGCCGGGACAGGGATACAATGAGCAGTTCTTC
CDR3 protein: CSVGPGQGYNEQFF

CDR3 length: 17
D gene: TRBD2
J gene: TRBJ2-3
clone size: -
V gene: TRBV5-4
CDR3 DNA: TGTGCCAGCAGCTCGCCTGGACTAGCGGGGGGAGGGGATACGCAGTATTTT
CDR3 protein: CASSSPGLAGGGDTQYF

CDR3 length: 17
D gene: TRBD1
J gene: TRBJ2-3
clone size: -
V gene: TRBV5-6
CDR3 DNA: TGTGCCAGCAGCCCGGGGACAGGGGTAGGCCTCACAGATACGCAGTATTTT
CDR3 protein: CASSPGTGVGLTDTQYF

CDR3 length: 14
D gene: -
J gene: TRBJ1-2
clone size: -
V gene: TRBV5-1
CDR3 DNA: TGCGCCAGCAGCTCTCAGACGACCCCGGGGGGCTACACCTTC
CDR3 protein: CASSSQTTPGGYTF

CDR3 length: 16
D gene: -
J gene: TRBJ2-2
clone size: once
V gene: TRBV4-2
CDR3 DNA: TGTGCCAGCAGCCAAGGGGCCCCTAGCGCCACCGGGGAGCTGTTTTTT
CDR3 protein: CASSQGAPSATGELFF

CDR3 length: 13
D gene: -
J gene: TRBJ2-7
clone size: -
V gene: TRBV2
CDR3 DNA: TGTGCCAGCAGCGCTACCCTCTGGTGGGAGCAGTACTTC
CDR3 protein: CASSATLWWEQYF